The rows below give T cell receptor beta chains drawn from one sample of a study of T cell responses to AZD1222 COVID-19 vaccine. Only in-frame clones appear in the TCRdb table, and some are missing; sequencing was by immunoSEQ multiplex PCR. The sample shows 110,000 or so clones, roughly 89% of them seen only once. The sample consisted of peripheral blood, taken on day 0 of AZD1222 vaccination. Every receptor here comes from an adult in good health. Both conserved end residues are part of each CDR3. D genes are given only for firm matches. Only some rows state a clone size, as once, few, many or a class for expanded clones.

j_gene | v_gene | abundance | d_gene | CDR3aa | CDR3nt
TRBJ2-4 | TRBV4-1 | - | - | CASSQDNRVDAKNIQYF | TGCGCCAGCAGCCAAGATAACAGGGTCGACGCCAAAAACATTCAGTACTTC
TRBJ2-5 | TRBV5-1 | - | TRBD2 | CASSKGAGEGKETQYF | TGCGCCAGCAGCAAAGGAGCGGGAGAGGGAAAAGAGACCCAGTACTTC
TRBJ2-3 | TRBV6-5 | - | - | CASSTAVGTDTQYF | TGTGCCAGCAGTACAGCGGTAGGGACAGATACGCAGTATTTT
TRBJ2-2 | TRBV7-2 | - | TRBD1 | CASSLVVGQGFSAGELFF | TGTGCCAGCAGCTTAGTAGTGGGACAGGGTTTTTCGGCCGGGGAGCTGTTTTTT
TRBJ2-1 | TRBV2 | once | - | CASRLSNEQFF | TGTGCCAGCAGACTCTCCAATGAGCAGTTCTTC
TRBJ2-1 | TRBV6-2/TRBV6-3 | - | TRBD2 | CASSYASGGYNEQFF | TGTGCCAGCAGTTACGCTAGCGGTGGTTACAATGAGCAGTTCTTC
TRBJ1-2 | TRBV16 | - | - | CASSTVANYGYTF | TGTGCCTCCTCGACAGTTGCAAACTATGGCTACACCTTC
TRBJ1-4 | TRBV7-2 | - | - | CASSSGTATNEKLFF | TGTGCCAGCAGCTCTGGGACGGCAACTAATGAAAAACTGTTTTTT
TRBJ2-2 | TRBV6-2/TRBV6-3 | once | TRBD2 | CASSYPGLAGGRGELFF | TGTGCCAGCAGTTACCCCGGACTAGCGGGAGGGCGAGGGGAGCTGTTTTTT
TRBJ1-2 | TRBV24-1 | - | - | CATSDTGRYGYTF | TGTGCCACCAGTGATACAGGGCGTTATGGCTACACCTTC
TRBJ2-3 | TRBV2 | - | TRBD1 | CAGGQTADTQYF | TGTGCCGGGGGACAGACCGCAGATACGCAGTATTTT
TRBJ2-5 | TRBV6-5 | - | - | CASTSNNGAQYF | TGTGCCAGCACGTCCAACAACGGGGCCCAGTACTTC
TRBJ1-4 | TRBV29-1 | - | TRBD1 | CSVERGQGEKLFF | TGCAGCGTTGAAAGGGGGCAGGGTGAAAAACTGTTTTTT
TRBJ1-2 | TRBV2 | - | - | CASTKGSYGYTF | TGTGCCAGCACTAAGGGGAGCTATGGCTACACCTTC
TRBJ2-7 | TRBV7-2 | - | TRBD2 | CASSPRLAGNPTYEQYF | TGTGCCAGCAGCCCAAGACTAGCGGGGAACCCCACCTACGAGCAGTACTTC
TRBJ2-7 | TRBV30 | - | - | CAWVGRGPAYEQYF | TGTGCCTGGGTTGGAAGGGGACCCGCTTACGAGCAGTACTTC
TRBJ2-5 | TRBV12-2 | - | - | CASRSSRGRETQYF | TGTGCAAGTCGCTCCAGCAGGGGGAGAGAGACCCAGTACTTC
TRBJ2-7 | TRBV6-1 | - | - | CASSEAPAYEQYF | TGTGCCAGCAGTGAAGCCCCCGCCTACGAGCAGTACTTC
TRBJ2-1 | TRBV3-1/TRBV3-2 | - | - | CASSPAWGSPQQFF | TGTGCCAGCAGCCCCGCGTGGGGGTCGCCTCAGCAGTTCTTC
TRBJ2-5 | TRBV7-6 | - | TRBD2 | CASSFGGGPGETQYF | TGTGCCAGCAGCTTCGGGGGAGGGCCGGGAGAGACCCAGTACTTC